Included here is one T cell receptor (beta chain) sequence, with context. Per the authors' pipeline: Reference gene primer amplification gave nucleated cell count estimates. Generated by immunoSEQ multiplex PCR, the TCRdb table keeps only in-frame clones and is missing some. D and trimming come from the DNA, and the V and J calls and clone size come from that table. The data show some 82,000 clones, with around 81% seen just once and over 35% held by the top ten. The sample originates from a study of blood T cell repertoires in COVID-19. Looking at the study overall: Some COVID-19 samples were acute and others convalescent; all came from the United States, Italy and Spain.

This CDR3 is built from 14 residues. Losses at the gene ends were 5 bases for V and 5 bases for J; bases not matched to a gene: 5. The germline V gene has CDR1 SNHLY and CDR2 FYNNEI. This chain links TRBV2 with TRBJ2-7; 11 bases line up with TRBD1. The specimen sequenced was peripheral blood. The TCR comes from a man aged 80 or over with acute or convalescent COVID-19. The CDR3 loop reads CASSKGQGDNEQYF. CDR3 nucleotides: TGTGCCAGCAGTAAGGGACAGGGGGATAACGAGCAGTACTTC.